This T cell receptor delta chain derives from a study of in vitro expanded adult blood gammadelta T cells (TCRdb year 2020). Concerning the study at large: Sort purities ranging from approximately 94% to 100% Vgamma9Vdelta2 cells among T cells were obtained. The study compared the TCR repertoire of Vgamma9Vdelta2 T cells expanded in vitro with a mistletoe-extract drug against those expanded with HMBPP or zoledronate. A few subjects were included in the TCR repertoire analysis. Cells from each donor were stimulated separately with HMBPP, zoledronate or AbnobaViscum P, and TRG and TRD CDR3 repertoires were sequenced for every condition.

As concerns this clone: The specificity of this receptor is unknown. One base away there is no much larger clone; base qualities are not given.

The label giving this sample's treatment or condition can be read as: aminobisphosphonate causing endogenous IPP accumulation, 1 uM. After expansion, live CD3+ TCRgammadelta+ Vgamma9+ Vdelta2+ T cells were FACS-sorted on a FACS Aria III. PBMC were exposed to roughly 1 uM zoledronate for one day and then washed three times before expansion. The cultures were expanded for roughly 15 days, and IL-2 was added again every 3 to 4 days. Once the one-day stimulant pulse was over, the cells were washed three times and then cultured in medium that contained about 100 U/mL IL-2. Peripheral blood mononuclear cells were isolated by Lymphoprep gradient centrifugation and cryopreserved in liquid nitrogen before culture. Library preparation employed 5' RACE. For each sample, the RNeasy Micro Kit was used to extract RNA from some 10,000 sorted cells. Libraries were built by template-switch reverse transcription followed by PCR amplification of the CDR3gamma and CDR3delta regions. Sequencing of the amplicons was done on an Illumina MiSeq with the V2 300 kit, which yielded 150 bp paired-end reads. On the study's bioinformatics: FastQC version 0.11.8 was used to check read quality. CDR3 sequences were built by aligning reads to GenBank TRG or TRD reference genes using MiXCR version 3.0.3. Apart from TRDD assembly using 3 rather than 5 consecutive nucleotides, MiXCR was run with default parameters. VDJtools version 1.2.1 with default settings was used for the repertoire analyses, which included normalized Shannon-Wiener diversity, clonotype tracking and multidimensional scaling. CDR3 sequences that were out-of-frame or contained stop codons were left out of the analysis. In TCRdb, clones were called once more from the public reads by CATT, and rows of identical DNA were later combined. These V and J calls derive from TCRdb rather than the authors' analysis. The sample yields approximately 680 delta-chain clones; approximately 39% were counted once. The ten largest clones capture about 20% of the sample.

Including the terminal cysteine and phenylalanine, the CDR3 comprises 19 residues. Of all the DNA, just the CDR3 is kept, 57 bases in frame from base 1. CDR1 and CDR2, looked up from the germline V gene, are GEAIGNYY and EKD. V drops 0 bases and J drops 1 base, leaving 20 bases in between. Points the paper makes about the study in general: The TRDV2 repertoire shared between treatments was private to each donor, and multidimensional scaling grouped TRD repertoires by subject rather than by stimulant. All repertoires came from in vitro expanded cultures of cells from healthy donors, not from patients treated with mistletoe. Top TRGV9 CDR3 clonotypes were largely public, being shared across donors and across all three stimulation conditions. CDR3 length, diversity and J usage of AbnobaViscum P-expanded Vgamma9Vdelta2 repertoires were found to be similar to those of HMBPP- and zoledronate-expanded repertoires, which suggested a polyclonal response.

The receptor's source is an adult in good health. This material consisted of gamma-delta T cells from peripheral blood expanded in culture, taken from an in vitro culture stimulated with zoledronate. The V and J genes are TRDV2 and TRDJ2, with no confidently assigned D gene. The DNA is TGTGCCTGTGACACCGTCCTTAGGCGGGCCACAGATTTGACAGCACAACTCTTCTTT. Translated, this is CACDTVLRRATDLTAQLFF.